This T cell receptor (beta chain) was observed in a study of cytomegalovirus exposure and HLA in healthy donors. Study-level points and caveats: In vitro confirmation showed a few CMV-associated chains to be CMV antigen specific. TRBV6-2, TRBV6-3 and some other V segments were excluded as indistinguishable. Sequencing artifact likely explains a cluster of highly shared sequence variants.

Germline CDR1 is SEHNR and CDR2 is FQNEAQ (reference sequence). The CDR3 is 14 residues long. PCR employed 60 Vbeta and 13 Jbeta primers. Assay: immunoSEQ multiplex PCR; the TCRdb copy retains only in-frame clones and omits some. The profile shows 190,000 or so clones, 80% to 85% of them singletons. With regard to this clone: Its antigen is as yet unknown. One end of the junction varies from germline; a read error may be responsible.

The sequence came from a woman between 45 and 60 years old in good health and CMV-seropositive. The V call is TRBV7-9, the J call TRBJ1-1; maybe TRBD1 (6 bases). Sequencing used PBMCs. CDR3 protein: CSSSLEGKGAEAFF. CDR3 in DNA: TGTTCCAGCAGCTTAGAGGGGAAGGGGGCTGAAGCTTTCTTT.